The next 9 T cell receptor beta chains were all read from a single sample in a study of identical twins. TCRdb re-derived calls from the 5' RACE reads in MiXCR, one entry per CDR3 protein. The profile shows about 240,000 distinct CDR3 sequences, over 9.5% of them singletons. These data were also reused for a study on yellow fever vaccine responses in identical twins.

The specimen sequenced was memory (CD45RO+) T cells sorted from blood. These receptors were obtained from a young woman in good health.

In this sample, this clonotype turned up a few times. The chain couples TRBV15 to TRBJ1-5; D is unresolved. The V end was cut by 5 bases, the J end by 3 bases, with 17 bases between. CDR1 is LNHNV and CDR2 is YYDKDF in the germline V gene (reference sequence). The length of the CDR3 is 16 residues. The chain's CDR3 is CATSYQGSGNNQPQHF. The CDR3 DNA follows: TGTGCCACCAGCTACCAAGGCTCGGGGAACAATCAGCCCCAGCATTTT.

The rearrangement uses TRBV12-3 or TRBV12-4 and TRBJ1-5; D unclear. V was trimmed by 4 bases and J by 1 base, leaving 8 bases between them. CDR3 size: 14 residues. The CDR3 protein is CASSYGLSNQPQHF. DNA of the CDR3: TGTGCCAGCAGTTATGGACTGAGCAATCAGCCCCAGCATTTT.

This clonotype was seen more than once but under ten times. The V and J genes are TRBV30 and TRBJ2-3; D gene ambiguous. V was cut by 2 bases and J by 6 bases, with 3 bases left in between. Looked up from germline, CDR1 is GTSNPN and CDR2 is SVGIG (reference sequence). The CDR3 runs to 10 residues. CDR3 region: CAWSTDTQYF. For the CDR3, the DNA is TGTGCCTGGAGTACGGATACGCAGTATTTT.

The chain links TRBV7-8 to TRBJ2-3, with TRBD1 as a possible D gene (5 bases). Germline CDR1 reads SGHVS; CDR2 reads FQNEAQ. Trimming pared 5 bases from V and 0 bases from J, leaving 12 bases between. This CDR3 has 15 residues. This chain's CDR3 is CASSPRSGSTDTQYF. CDR3 nucleotides: TGTGCCAGCAGCCCAAGATCAGGGAGCACAGATACGCAGTATTTT.

This clonotype was counted a few times. The chain combines TRBV7-2 with TRBJ1-2, with 7 nucleotides matching TRBD1. Germline assignment: CDR1 SGHTA and CDR2 FQGNSA. V gave up 2 bases and J gave up 7 bases; unmatched junction bases: 4. The CDR3 consists of 13 residues. CDR3 sequence: CASSLPGGGGYTF. DNA for the CDR3: TGTGCCAGCAGCTTACCAGGGGGTGGTGGCTACACCTTC.

This clonotype was picked up a small number of times. The chain uses TRBV15 and TRBJ2-7; D is unclear. CDR1 and CDR2 from the germline V gene are LNHNV and YYDKDF (reference sequence). V was shortened by 0 bases and J by 3 bases, with 6 bases between the two germline ends. The CDR3 covers 13 residues. CDR3 amino acids: CATSRDPLYEQYF. The DNA of the CDR3 is TGTGCCACCAGCAGAGATCCTCTCTACGAGCAGTACTTC. Using reference TRBV15 and TRBJ2-7 for the parts outside the CDR3, the full variable domain is DAMVIQNPRYQVTQFGKPVTLSCSQTLNHNVMYWYQQKSSQAPKLLFHYYDKDFNNEADTPDNFQSRRPNTSFCFLDIRSPGLGDTAMYLCATSRDPLYEQYFGPGTRLTVT.

The chain combines TRBV5-6 with TRBJ2-2; TRBD2 is a possible D gene (6 bases). The germline V gene encodes CDR1 SGHDT and CDR2 YYEEEE. Trimming removed 2 bases at V and 4 bases at J, with 15 bases between. The CDR3 covers 16 residues. Written as DNA, the CDR3 is TGTGCCAGCAGCTTCACCGGACCGGGGGTCACCGGGGAGCTGTTTTTT. This codes for CASSFTGPGVTGELFF.

The J gene is TRBJ2-5, the V gene TRBV20-1; TRBD2 matches at 11 bases. CDR3 length: 14 residues. Germline CDR1 DFQATT, CDR2 SNEGSKA (reference sequence). V was clipped by 6 bases and J by 2 bases; unmatched bases: 5. The CDR3 bases are TGCAGTGCCGGGACTAGCGGAAAACAAGAGACCCAGTACTTC. Translation gives CSAGTSGKQETQYF.

The chain carries TRBV5-6 and TRBJ2-3; 14 nucleotides line up with TRBD2. Germline assignment: CDR1 SGHDT and CDR2 YYEEEE. The V gene end was trimmed by 4 bases and the J gene end by 15 bases; junction bases not matched to a gene: 10. The CDR3 totals 14 residues. CDR3 sequence: CASSPGTSGSPVYF. The CDR3 DNA reads TGTGCCAGCAGCCCGGGGACTAGCGGGAGCCCAGTCTATTTT.